One sample yielded the 6 T cell receptor beta chains listed below, sequenced in a study of blood T cell repertoires in COVID-19. Method: immunoSEQ multiplex PCR; TCRdb's copy keeps in-frame clones and lacks some. The data hold hundreds of thousands of clones, with approximately 89% observed a single time. Sequencing used peripheral blood. All receptors come from a woman aged 18-29 years who had recovered from COVID-19.

The rearrangement uses TRBV4-3 and TRBJ2-1, with a possible D match to TRBD2 (6 bases). The CDR3 covers 16 residues. V was pared by 4 bases and J by 1 base, with 14 bases between. The germline gives CDR1 LGHNA, CDR2 YSLEER. The CDR3 sequence is CASSRDRAGSYNEQFF. The CDR3 region has the DNA TGCGCCAGCAGCCGAGATCGGGCGGGGTCCTACAATGAGCAGTTCTTC.

This clone has only one observation. The chain has TRBV11-2 and TRBJ2-3; 14 nucleotides agree with TRBD2. J gave up 5 bases and V 7 bases, and 8 bases lay outside the gene matches. The CDR3 contains 16 residues. In germline, CDR1 is SGHAT, CDR2 FQNNGV. The CDR3 DNA follows: TGTGCCAGCAAAAGACTAGCGGGAGGGCCGGGAGATACGCAGTATTTT. Translating gives CASKRLAGGPGDTQYF.

This chain joins TRBV6-1 and TRBJ1-1, with TRBD1 identical over 7 bases. The germline CDR1 and CDR2 sequences are MNHNS and SASEGT. Losses at the gene ends were 1 base for V and 0 bases for J; bases not matched to a gene: 2. The length of the CDR3 is 15 residues. Here the CDR3 DNA reads TGTGCCAGCAGTGAAGTGGACAGGTTGAACACTGAAGCTTTCTTT. Protein sequence: CASSEVDRLNTEAFF.

This sequence joins TRBV5-1 and TRBJ1-2; D unclear. The CDR3 extends over 14 amino acids. Germline loops: CDR1 SGHRS, CDR2 YFSETQ. The ends were cut back, 0 bases at V and 4 bases at J, with 10 bases in the middle. Written as DNA, the CDR3 is TGCGCCAGCAGCTTGGATCTAAGCTTCTATGGCTACACCTTC. Protein sequence: CASSLDLSFYGYTF.

CDR3 sequence: CASRGRLGITNEKLFF. CDR3 DNA sequence: TGTGCCAGCAGAGGAAGACTAGGGATAACTAATGAAAAACTGTTTTTT. The rearrangement joins TRBV5-6 to TRBJ1-4; D call uncertain. The CDR3 is 16 residues long. The germline V gene encodes CDR1 SGHDT and CDR2 YYEEEE. Trimming removed 5 bases at V and 1 base at J, with 15 bases between. Combining the CDR3 with reference TRBV5-6 and TRBJ1-4 gives the whole variable domain DAGVTQSPTHLIKTRGQQVTLRCSPKSGHDTVSWYQQALGQGPQFIFQYYEEEERQRGNFPDRFSGHQFPNYSSELNVNALLLGDSALYLCASRGRLGITNEKLFFGSGTQLSVL.

The chain is built from TRBV5-1 and TRBJ1-1; 7 bases are shared with TRBD1. The junction had 10 bases not matched to a gene; V was cut back by 2 bases and J by 9 bases. The CDR3 spans 14 residues. Germline loops: CDR1 SGHRS, CDR2 YFSETQ. CDR3 amino acids: CASSLDKGQSKAFF. Here the CDR3 DNA reads TGCGCCAGCAGCTTAGACAAGGGACAGAGTAAAGCTTTCTTT.